These 7 T cell receptor beta chains share one sample of origin, sequenced in a study of response to subunit inactivated influenza vaccine. A single record per CDR3 protein comes from TCRdb applying MiXCR to the RT-PCR reads. The sample has approximately 290,000 distinct CDR3 sequences, around 20% seen once. The sequencing here drew on PBMCs from blood, taken about 20 months after vaccination. These receptors were taken from a man aged 45 to 70 who received an inactivated influenza vaccine.

The chain links TRBV20-1 to TRBJ2-7; D could derive from TRBD1 or TRBD2 (5 bases each). The germline V and J ends were trimmed by 6 bases and 0 bases, with 12 bases remaining between them. The germline gives CDR1 DFQATT, CDR2 SNEGSKA (reference sequence). The CDR3 is 13 residues long. CDR3 region: CSAHRGISYEQYF. CDR3 bases: TGCAGTGCGCACCGGGGCATCTCCTACGAGCAGTACTTC.

The rearrangement joins TRBV3-1 to TRBJ1-2; 7 positions agree with TRBD1. The CDR3 is made up of 15 amino acids. Germline loops: CDR1 LGHDT, CDR2 YNNKEL (reference sequence). J lost 2 bases, V lost 3 bases, and 6 bases had no gene match. The CDR3: CASSQGGQWNYGYTF. DNA of the CDR3: TGTGCCAGCAGCCAGGGGGGACAGTGGAACTATGGCTACACCTTC.

The gene calls are TRBV7-2 and TRBJ2-3; perhaps TRBD2 as D (6 bases). Trimming removed 5 bases at V and 3 bases at J, with 12 bases between. CDR3 length equals 14 residues. CDR1 and CDR2 (germline): SGHTA, FQGNSA. CDR3 amino acids: CASSPGLSTDTQYF. The CDR3 coding sequence is TGTGCCAGCAGCCCAGGACTATCAACAGATACGCAGTATTTT.

V usage is TRBV14 and J usage is TRBJ2-1, with 9 nucleotides matching TRBD1. Germline V gene lookup returns CDR1 SGHDN and CDR2 FVKESK. V was pared by 4 bases and J by 7 bases, with 2 bases of the junction left unmatched. This CDR3 spans 13 amino acids. CDR3 protein: CASSPQGANEQFF. The CDR3 bases are TGTGCCAGCAGCCCACAGGGGGCTAATGAGCAGTTCTTC. Filled out from reference TRBV14 and TRBJ2-1, the complete variable domain reads EAGVTQFPSHSVIEKGQTVTLRCDPISGHDNLYWYRRVMGKEIKFLLHFVKESKQDESGMPNNRFLAERTGGTYSTLKVQPAELEDSGVYFCASSPQGANEQFFGPGTRLTVL.

This clonotype has just a few counts. This chain connects TRBV10-3 to TRBJ2-5, with 8 bases lining up with TRBD2. CDR1 is ENHRY, CDR2 SYGVKD, per germline. The ends lost 2 bases at V and 4 bases at J; junction bases unmatched: 3. The CDR3 spans 14 residues. CDR3 region: CAISEGLARETQYF. CDR3 sequence (DNA): TGTGCCATCAGTGAGGGACTAGCACGAGAGACCCAGTACTTC.

The V call is TRBV20-1, the J call TRBJ2-1; D gene uncertain. This CDR3 contains 18 residues. Germline V gene data show CDR1 as DFQATT and CDR2 as SNEGSKA (reference sequence). Trimming cost V 0 bases and J 8 bases, with 26 bases left between them. CDR3 sequence: CSARDGLSPTPTWHEQFF. The CDR3 region has the DNA TGCAGTGCTAGAGATGGGCTGTCCCCGACTCCAACGTGGCATGAGCAGTTCTTC.

The rearrangement links TRBV5-5 to TRBJ2-2; possibly TRBD2 for D (6 bases). The germline V and J ends were trimmed by 5 bases and 6 bases, with 17 bases remaining between them. CDR1 is SGHKS, CDR2 YYEKEE, per germline (reference sequence). The CDR3 covers 15 residues. The DNA for the CDR3 is TGTGCCAGCAGGACTTGGGGGGTCCAGGCCGGGGAGCTGTTTTTT. Translating gives CASRTWGVQAGELFF.